This T cell receptor (beta chain) comes out of a study of control samples from healthy donors and cancer patients. Profiled with immunoSEQ multiplex PCR; TCRdb holds only in-frame clones, not every one. The sample yields some 49,000 clones, 85% to 95% seen once. This CDR3 contains 17 residues. Germline trimming cut 0 bases from V and 5 bases from J; bases unmatched to any gene: 8. From germline, CDR1 is LGHNA and CDR2 YSLEER. In this sample, this clone turned up a few times. The receptor was isolated from a man younger than 45 with colorectal cancer. The specimen was PBMCs. V and J are TRBV4-3 and TRBJ2-4; TRBD2 aligns across 9 bases. The CDR3, as DNA: TGCGCCAGCAGCCAAGAGCTTGGCGGGGGGGGTGAAAACATTCAGTACTTC. Translated: CASSQELGGGGENIQYF.